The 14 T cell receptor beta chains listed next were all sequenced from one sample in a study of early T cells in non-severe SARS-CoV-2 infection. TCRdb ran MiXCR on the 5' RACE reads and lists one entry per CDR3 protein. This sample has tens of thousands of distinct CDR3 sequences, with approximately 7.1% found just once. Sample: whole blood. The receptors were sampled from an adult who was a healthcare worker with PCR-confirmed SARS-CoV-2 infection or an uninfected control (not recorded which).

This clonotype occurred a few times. Here the CDR3 reads CASSRAGGGGLQETQYF. CDR3 coding DNA: TGTGCCAGCAGCCGAGCCGGAGGCGGGGGTCTTCAAGAGACCCAGTACTTC. The chain joins TRBV7-2 to TRBJ2-5, with 7 nucleotides matching TRBD2. The CDR3 spans 17 residues. Germline CDR1 is SGHTA and CDR2 is FQGNSA. The V segment lost 5 bases and the J segment 2 bases; nucleotides outside the gene matches: 14.

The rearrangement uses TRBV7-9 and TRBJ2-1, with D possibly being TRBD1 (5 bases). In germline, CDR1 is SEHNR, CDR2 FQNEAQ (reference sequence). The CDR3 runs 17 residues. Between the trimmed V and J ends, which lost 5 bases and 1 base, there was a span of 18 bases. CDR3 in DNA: TGTGCCAGCAGCGTGCGAAAGGTTGCAGGGTCCTACAATGAGCAGTTCTTC. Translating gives CASSVRKVAGSYNEQFF.

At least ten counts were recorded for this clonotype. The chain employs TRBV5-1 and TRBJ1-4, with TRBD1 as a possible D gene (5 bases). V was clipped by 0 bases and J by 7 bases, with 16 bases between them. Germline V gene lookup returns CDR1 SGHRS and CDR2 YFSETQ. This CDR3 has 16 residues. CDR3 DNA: TGCGCCAGCAGCTTGGAACAGGCGGGCACAATTGAAAAACTGTTTTTT. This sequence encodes CASSLEQAGTIEKLFF.

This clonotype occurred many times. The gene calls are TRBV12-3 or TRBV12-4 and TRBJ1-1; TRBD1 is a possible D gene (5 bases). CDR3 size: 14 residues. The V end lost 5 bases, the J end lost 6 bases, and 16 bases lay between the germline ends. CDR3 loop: CASSIGTPGSEAFF. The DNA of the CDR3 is TGTGCCAGCAGTATCGGGACTCCTGGCTCTGAAGCTTTCTTT.

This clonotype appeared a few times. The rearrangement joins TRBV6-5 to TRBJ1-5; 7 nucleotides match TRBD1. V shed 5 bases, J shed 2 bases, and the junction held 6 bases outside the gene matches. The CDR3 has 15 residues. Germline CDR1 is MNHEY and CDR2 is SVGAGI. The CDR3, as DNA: TGTGCCAGCAGTCGTACAGGGGTGGGCAATCAGCCCCAGCATTTT. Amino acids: CASSRTGVGNQPQHF.

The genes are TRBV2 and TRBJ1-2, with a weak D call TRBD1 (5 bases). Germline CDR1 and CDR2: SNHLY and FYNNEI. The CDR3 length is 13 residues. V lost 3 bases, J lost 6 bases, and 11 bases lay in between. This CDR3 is CASSELGQHGYTF. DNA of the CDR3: TGTGCCAGCAGTGAGCTCGGACAACATGGCTACACCTTC.

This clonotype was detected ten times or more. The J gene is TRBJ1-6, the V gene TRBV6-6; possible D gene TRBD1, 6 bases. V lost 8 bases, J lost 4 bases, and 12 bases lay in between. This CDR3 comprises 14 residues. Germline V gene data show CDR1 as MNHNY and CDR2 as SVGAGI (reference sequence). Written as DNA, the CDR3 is TGTGCCAGCTGGGACACCTTTTATAATTCACCCCTCCACTTT. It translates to CASWDTFYNSPLHF.

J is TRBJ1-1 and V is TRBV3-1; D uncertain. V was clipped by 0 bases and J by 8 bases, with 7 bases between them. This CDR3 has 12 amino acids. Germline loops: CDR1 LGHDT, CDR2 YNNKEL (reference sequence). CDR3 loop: CASSQETAEAFF. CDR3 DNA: TGTGCCAGCAGCCAAGAGACGGCCGAAGCTTTCTTT. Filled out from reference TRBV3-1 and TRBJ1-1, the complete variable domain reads DTAVSQTPKYLVTQMGNDKSIKCEQNLGHDTMYWYKQDSKKFLKIMFSYNNKELIINETVPNRFSPKSPDKAHLNLHINSLELGDSAVYFCASSQETAEAFFGQGTRLTVV.

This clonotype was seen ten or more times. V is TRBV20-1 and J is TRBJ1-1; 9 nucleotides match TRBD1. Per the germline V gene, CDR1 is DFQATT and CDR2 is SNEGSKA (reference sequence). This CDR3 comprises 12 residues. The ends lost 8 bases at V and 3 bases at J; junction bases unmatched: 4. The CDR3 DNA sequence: TGCAGTCCGAGGACAGGGGACACTGAAGCTTTCTTT. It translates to CSPRTGDTEAFF.

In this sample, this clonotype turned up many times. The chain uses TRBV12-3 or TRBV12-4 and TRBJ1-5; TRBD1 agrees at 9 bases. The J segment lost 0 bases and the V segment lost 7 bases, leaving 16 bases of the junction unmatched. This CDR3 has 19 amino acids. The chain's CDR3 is CASKPPGTGKFYSNQPQHF. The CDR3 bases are TGTGCCAGCAAACCGCCCGGGACAGGGAAGTTTTATAGCAATCAGCCCCAGCATTTT.

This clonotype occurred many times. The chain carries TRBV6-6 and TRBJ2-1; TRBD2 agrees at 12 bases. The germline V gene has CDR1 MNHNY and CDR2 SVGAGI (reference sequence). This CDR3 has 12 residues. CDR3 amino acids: CSSGGVYNEQFF. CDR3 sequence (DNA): TGTTCTAGCGGGGGGGTCTACAATGAGCAGTTCTTC.

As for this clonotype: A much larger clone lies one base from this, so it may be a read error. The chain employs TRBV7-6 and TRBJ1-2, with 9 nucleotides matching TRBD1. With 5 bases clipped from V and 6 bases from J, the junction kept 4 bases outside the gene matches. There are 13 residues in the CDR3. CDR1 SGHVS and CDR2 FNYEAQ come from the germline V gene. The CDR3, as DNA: TGTGCCAGCAGCCCGGGGACAGGGCATGGCTACACCTTC. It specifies CASSPGTGHGYTF.

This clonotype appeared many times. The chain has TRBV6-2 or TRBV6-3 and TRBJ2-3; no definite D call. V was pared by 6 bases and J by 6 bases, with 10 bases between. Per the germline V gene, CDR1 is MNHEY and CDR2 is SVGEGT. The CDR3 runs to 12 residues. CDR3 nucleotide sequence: TGTGCCAGCAGCGCCCGGGCCGATACGCAGTATTTT. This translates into CASSARADTQYF.

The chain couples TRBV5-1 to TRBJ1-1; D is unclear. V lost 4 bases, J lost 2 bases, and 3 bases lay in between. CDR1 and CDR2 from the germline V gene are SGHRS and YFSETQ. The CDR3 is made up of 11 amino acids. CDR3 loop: CASSINTEAFF. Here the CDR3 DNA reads TGCGCCAGCAGCATAAACACTGAAGCTTTCTTT.